Following are 30 T cell receptor beta chains from one sample sequenced in a study of Tregs in tolerant kidney transplant recipients. The repertoire was sequenced with immunoSEQ multiplex PCR; TCRdb's copy has only in-frame clones and lacks some. The sample lists approximately 66,000 clones; 80% to 90% were seen once. Specimen: Tregs from blood, collected before the transplant. These receptors were taken from a human donor who received a combined kidney and bone marrow transplant.

In its sample, this clone was seen once. J is TRBJ1-6 and V is TRBV7-2; possibly TRBD1 for D (5 bases). Looked up from germline, CDR1 is SGHTA and CDR2 is FQGNSA. Trimming shortened V by 5 bases and J by 7 bases, and 15 bases separated the two germline ends. The CDR3 runs 15 residues. The CDR3 DNA follows: TGTGCCAGCAGCCGGGGAGGGGAGGGAAATTCACCCCTCCACTTT. As protein: CASSRGGEGNSPLHF.

The chain employs TRBV6-7 and TRBJ2-5, with D tentatively TRBD2 (5 bases). TRBV6-7 is annotated as an ORF whose role is uncertain. V was shortened by 4 bases and J by 5 bases, with 14 bases between the two germline ends. This CDR3 has 14 residues. CDR3 residues: CASSFEGRGETQYF. Here the CDR3 DNA reads TGTGCCAGCAGTTTTGAGGGCCGAGGGGAGACCCAGTACTTC.

For this clone: One end of the junction fails to match germline, which may point to a read error. V gene TRBV7-8 combines with J gene TRBJ2-2; maybe TRBD2 (6 bases). Germline loops: CDR1 SGHVS, CDR2 FQNEAQ. The length of the CDR3 is 13 residues. Written as DNA, the CDR3 is TGTGCCAGCAGCCTTGCGGGGACCGGGGAGCTGTCTTTT. Translating gives CASSLAGTGELSF. Based on the CDR3 plus reference TRBV7-8 and TRBJ2-2, the full variable domain is GAGVSQSPRYKVAKRGQDVALRCDPISGHVSLFWYQQALGQGPEFLTYFQNEAQLDKSGLPSDRFFAERPEGSVSTLKIQRTQQEDSAVYLCASSLAGTGELSFGEGSRLTVL.

This chain connects TRBV6-5 to TRBJ1-1, with D unclear. V was shortened by 4 bases and J by 0 bases, with 6 bases between the two germline ends. The germline V gene encodes CDR1 MNHEY and CDR2 SVGAGI. The CDR3 loop spans 13 amino acids. The CDR3 DNA is TGTGCCAGCAGTTGGGATATGAACACTGAAGCTTTCTTT. Translation: CASSWDMNTEAFF.

This clone was counted between two and nine times. The CDR3 loop is CASSIRQNEKLFF. The CDR3 nucleotides read TGTGCCAGCAGTATAAGACAAAATGAAAAACTGTTTTTT. V is TRBV27 and J is TRBJ1-4; no firm D call. From germline, CDR1 is MNHEY and CDR2 SMNVEV (reference sequence). The CDR3 length is 13 residues. Trimming pared 5 bases from V and 5 bases from J, leaving 9 bases between.

V gene TRBV28 combines with J gene TRBJ2-3, with D hard to call. Per the germline V gene, CDR1 is MDHEN and CDR2 is SYDVKM. The CDR3 has 13 amino acids. V was trimmed by 3 bases and J by 2 bases, leaving 6 bases between them. The CDR3 DNA reads TGTGCCAGCAGTTTGGGGAACACAGATACGCAGTATTTT. Amino acid sequence: CASSLGNTDTQYF.

This chain uses TRBV7-2 with TRBJ2-7; TRBD1 agrees at 8 bases. Trimming cost V 4 bases and J 6 bases; bases outside gene matches: 11. This CDR3 is built from 15 residues. Germline loops: CDR1 SGHTA, CDR2 FQGNSA. The CDR3 DNA is TGTGCCAGCAGCTCTCAGGGGGCGCCTTATGTCGAGCAGTACTTC. Its translation: CASSSQGAPYVEQYF.

The chain carries TRBV29-1 and TRBJ2-5, with TRBD1 as a possible D gene (6 bases). Germline-derived CDR1 and CDR2 are SQVTM and ANQGSEA. The CDR3 extends over 14 amino acids. Between the trimmed V and J ends, which lost 6 bases and 5 bases, there was a span of 19 bases. The CDR3 coding sequence is TGCAGCGTCGCCCGACAGGCCTTTTGGGAGACCCAGTACTTC. Translating it yields CSVARQAFWETQYF.

The rearrangement uses TRBV29-1 and TRBJ2-7, with TRBD1 identical over 11 bases. Germline lookup yields CDR1 SQVTM and CDR2 ANQGSEA. Unmatched junction bases numbered 17, after V lost 4 bases and J lost 6 bases. The CDR3 loop spans 17 amino acids. This CDR3 reads CSVGGQGDPFTRAEQYF. The CDR3 bases are TGCAGCGTTGGGGGACAGGGGGACCCATTTACAAGGGCCGAGCAGTACTTC.

The chain uses TRBV4-1 and TRBJ2-3; 7 bases agree with TRBD2. This CDR3 is 18 amino acids long. From germline, CDR1 is MGHRA and CDR2 YSYEKL. J gave up 3 bases and V 4 bases, and 16 bases lay outside the gene matches. The CDR3 loop reads CASSPGGWAGAGTDTQYF. CDR3 DNA: TGCGCCAGCAGCCCCGGGGGATGGGCGGGAGCTGGAACAGATACGCAGTATTTT.

V usage is TRBV4-1 and J usage is TRBJ2-1; possible D gene TRBD2, 5 bases. Germline loops: CDR1 MGHRA, CDR2 YSYEKL. The CDR3 has 13 residues. The germline V and J ends were trimmed by 4 bases and 3 bases, with 7 bases remaining between them. CDR3: CASSPEGYNEQFF. In DNA, the CDR3 is TGCGCCAGCAGCCCAGAGGGCTACAATGAGCAGTTCTTC.

This chain connects TRBV5-1 to TRBJ1-1, with D tentatively TRBD1 (6 bases). In germline, CDR1 is SGHRS, CDR2 YFSETQ. The CDR3 covers 15 residues. V was clipped by 4 bases and J by 1 base, with 14 bases between them. CDR3 in DNA: TGCGCCAGCAGCCCGTCCGGGGGGCCGAACACTGAAGCTTTCTTT. Protein product: CASSPSGGPNTEAFF. Complete variable domain (other parts from reference TRBV5-1 and TRBJ1-1): KAGVTQTPRYLIKTRGQQVTLSCSPISGHRSVSWYQQTPGQGLQFLFEYFSETQRNKGNFPGRFSGRQFSNSRSEMNVSTLELGDSALYLCASSPSGGPNTEAFFGQGTRLTVV.

This clone appeared a single time. The V call is TRBV6-6, the J call TRBJ2-1, with D perhaps given as TRBD1 or TRBD2 (6 bases each). The CDR3 contains 15 residues. Deletions cut 2 bases from V and 0 bases from J, with 8 bases between. The V gene's germline CDR1 is MNHNY and CDR2 SVGAGI (reference sequence). The CDR3 here is CASSYRGVSYNEQFF. The CDR3 DNA sequence: TGTGCCAGCAGTTACAGGGGGGTCTCCTACAATGAGCAGTTCTTC.

This chain uses TRBV6-1 with TRBJ1-4; D is unclear. Germline loops: CDR1 MNHNS, CDR2 SASEGT. The CDR3 extends over 15 amino acids. V lost 5 bases and J lost 7, with 17 bases in between. The CDR3 nucleotides are TGTGCCAGCAGTCCCCGCCCAAACCGGGCTGAAAAACTGTTTTTT. Its translation: CASSPRPNRAEKLFF.

The V call is TRBV5-1, the J call TRBJ2-5, with D uncertain. This CDR3 spans 14 amino acids. The V end lost 0 bases, the J end lost 3 bases, and 9 bases lay between the germline ends. Germline V gene data show CDR1 as SGHRS and CDR2 as YFSETQ. CDR3 sequence (DNA): TGCGCCAGCAGCTTGGGTTGGTTAGAAGAGACCCAGTACTTC. Protein sequence: CASSLGWLEETQYF.

V is TRBV23-1 and J is TRBJ1-2, with 8 positions matching TRBD1. TRBV23-1 is noted as an ORF with a role that remains uncertain. V lost 2 bases, J lost 5 bases, and 16 bases stayed unmatched. CDR3 length equals 18 residues. The DNA of the CDR3 is TGCGCCAGCAGTCAACCCGGGGTCAGGGGGCCTCCGGGATATGGCTACACCTTC. As protein: CASSQPGVRGPPGYGYTF.

This chain connects TRBV7-9 to TRBJ1-2, with 8 bases lining up with TRBD1. Germline V gene sequence: CDR1 SEHNR, CDR2 FQNEAQ (reference sequence). CDR3 length: 14 residues. The V and J ends lost 3 bases and 7 bases, in that order; junction bases with no gene match: 7. CDR3 region: CASSFTGGAGGYTF. The CDR3 nucleotides read TGTGCCAGCAGCTTTACAGGGGGTGCCGGTGGCTACACCTTC. Filled out from reference TRBV7-9 and TRBJ1-2, the complete variable domain reads DTGVSQNPRHKITKRGQNVTFRCDPISEHNRLYWYRQTLGQGPEFLTYFQNEAQLEKSRLLSDRFSAERPKGSFSTLEIQRTEQGDSAMYLCASSFTGGAGGYTFGSGTRLTVV.

The chain combines TRBV4-3 with TRBJ2-1, with TRBD2 matching 13 bases. V shed 0 bases and J 6 bases; nucleotides not matched to a gene: 5. The CDR3 covers 17 residues. Germline-derived CDR1 and CDR2 are LGHNA and YSLEER. The CDR3 protein is CASSQDRGLAGVNEQFF. CDR3 in DNA: TGCGCCAGCAGCCAAGATCGCGGACTAGCGGGAGTCAATGAGCAGTTCTTC.

J is TRBJ1-1 and V is TRBV7-2, with 8 bases aligning to TRBD1. Germline loops: CDR1 SGHTA, CDR2 FQGNSA. The CDR3 length is 16 residues. After removal of 2 bases from V and 4 bases from J, the junction contained 9 bases not matched to a gene. The DNA of the CDR3 is TGTGCCAGCAGCTTACCAGGGGGCCGACAGTCCACTGAAGCTTTCTTT. Encoded protein: CASSLPGGRQSTEAFF.

V usage is TRBV5-4 and J usage is TRBJ2-3, with D maybe TRBD2 (6 bases). Germline V lookup: CDR1 SGHNT, CDR2 YYREEE (reference sequence). Between the trimmed V and J ends, which lost 2 bases and 2 bases, there was a span of 12 bases. CDR3 length equals 15 residues. This CDR3 is CASSLGRGYTDTQYF. CDR3 nucleotides: TGTGCCAGCAGCTTAGGGCGGGGATACACAGATACGCAGTATTTT.

The chain joins TRBV9 to TRBJ2-5; tentative D call: TRBD2 (5 bases). The DNA end lines up better with TRBJ2-7; the J call may be wrong. CDR1 is SGDLS and CDR2 is YYNGEE in the germline V gene. The length of the CDR3 is 15 residues. CDR3 residues: CASSPHLDFNSEQYF. The CDR3 DNA follows: TGTGCCAGCAGCCCCCATTTGGACTTCAATTCCGAGCAGTACTTC.

The genes are TRBV9 and TRBJ1-2; D might be TRBD1 (6 bases). The germline V gene has CDR1 SGDLS and CDR2 YYNGEE. The CDR3 is 16 amino acids. Trimming cost V 4 bases and J 8 bases, with 24 bases left between them. CDR3 protein: CASSLDHRDPGQGYTF. CDR3 sequence (DNA): TGTGCCAGCAGCTTAGACCACAGGGATCCGGGGCAGGGCTACACCTTC.

The gene calls are TRBV6-5 and TRBJ2-7; TRBD2 matches 9 bases. The germline gives CDR1 MNHEY, CDR2 SVGAGI. After removal of 6 bases from V and 1 base from J, the junction contained 4 bases not matched to a gene. The CDR3 extends over 14 amino acids. CDR3 loop: CASRAGGWSYEQYF. The CDR3 coding sequence is TGTGCCAGCAGAGCGGGAGGATGGTCCTACGAGCAGTACTTC.

The gene calls are TRBV15 and TRBJ2-5; perhaps TRBD1 as D (6 bases). The CDR3 is made up of 14 amino acids. Germline values: CDR1 LNHNV, CDR2 YYDKDF (reference sequence). V was shortened by 0 bases and J by 4 bases, with 9 bases between the two germline ends. This chain's CDR3 is CATSRDLGAETQYF. The DNA of the CDR3 is TGTGCCACCAGCAGAGATCTGGGGGCAGAGACCCAGTACTTC.

The CDR3 loop is CASSEGLSLRVSSYEQYF. The CDR3 nucleotides read TGTGCCAGCAGTGAGGGTCTCTCTTTGCGGGTGAGCTCCTACGAGCAGTACTTC. The chain links TRBV2 to TRBJ2-7; a possible D gene is TRBD2 (5 bases). Germline V lookup: CDR1 SNHLY, CDR2 FYNNEI. CDR3 length: 18 amino acids. Trimming left V 3 bases short and J 0 bases short, with 21 bases between.

J is TRBJ1-1 and V is TRBV5-1; maybe TRBD1 (6 bases). Germline loops: CDR1 SGHRS, CDR2 YFSETQ. This CDR3 region has 14 residues. The V and J ends lost 1 base and 1 base respectively, with 8 bases between them. CDR3 sequence (DNA): TGCGCCAGCAGCTTGCAGGGGTGGAACACTGAAGCTTTCTTT. Its translation: CASSLQGWNTEAFF.

The genes are TRBV5-1 and TRBJ2-7, with 11 bases aligning to TRBD2. The CDR3 contains 15 residues. V lost 0 bases to trimming and J lost 6 bases; unmatched junction nucleotides: 5. Germline V gene lookup returns CDR1 SGHRS and CDR2 YFSETQ. CDR3 region: CASSLVTSGAREQYF. Written as DNA, the CDR3 is TGCGCCAGCAGCTTGGTGACTAGCGGGGCGCGCGAGCAGTACTTC.

This clone appeared a single time. The genes are TRBV6-6 and TRBJ1-3; possible D gene TRBD1, 6 bases. This CDR3 has 15 residues. Germline CDR1 MNHNY, CDR2 SVGAGI (reference sequence). V lost 7 bases to trimming and J lost 4 bases, with 17 bases between them. The CDR3 DNA reads as TGTGCCAGCATAACCTTTGGGGGCACCGGAAACACCATATATTTT. Amino acid sequence: CASITFGGTGNTIYF.

The chain links TRBV11-2 to TRBJ1-1; D call uncertain. The CDR3 length is 13 residues. Trimming cost V 2 bases and J 3 bases, with 7 bases left between them. Germline loops: CDR1 SGHAT, CDR2 FQNNGV. The CDR3: CASSLMSDTEAFF. The CDR3 bases are TGTGCCAGCAGCTTAATGTCGGACACTGAAGCTTTCTTT.

The rearrangement links TRBV7-2 to TRBJ1-5; D not resolved. This CDR3 has 14 amino acids. V lost 3 bases and J 4 bases, leaving 10 bases between the germline ends. CDR1 and CDR2 (germline): SGHTA, FQGNSA. CDR3 amino acids: CASSFGPGNQPQHF. Here the CDR3 DNA reads TGTGCCAGCAGCTTCGGTCCGGGAAATCAGCCCCAGCATTTT.